This T cell receptor beta chain was identified during a study of CD8+CD57+ T cells in acquired aplastic anemia. Individuals selected for sequencing had exhibited CD8+CD57+ cell expansion on flow cytometry. Trimming at V came to 7 bases and at J to 7 bases, leaving 14 bases not matched to a gene. Germline loops: CDR1 SGDLS, CDR2 YYNGEE. This CDR3 has 16 residues. For CDR3 and TCR beta VDJ profiling, genomic DNA was the template used. MiXCR, run by TCRdb on the reads, gives a single entry per CDR3 protein. The sample has some 180,000 distinct CDR3 sequences; roughly 60% are singletons. Sequencing was done on a sample of sorted CD4+, CD8+, or CD8+CD57+ T cells (not recorded which) from PBMCs. The chain is built from TRBV9 and TRBJ2-1; 10 bases agree with TRBD2. This clonotype was obtained from a human donor with aplastic anemia. CDR3 region: CASSPQSGRAINEQFF. CDR3 coding DNA: TGTGCCAGCTCACCACAAAGCGGGAGGGCTATAAATGAGCAGTTCTTC.